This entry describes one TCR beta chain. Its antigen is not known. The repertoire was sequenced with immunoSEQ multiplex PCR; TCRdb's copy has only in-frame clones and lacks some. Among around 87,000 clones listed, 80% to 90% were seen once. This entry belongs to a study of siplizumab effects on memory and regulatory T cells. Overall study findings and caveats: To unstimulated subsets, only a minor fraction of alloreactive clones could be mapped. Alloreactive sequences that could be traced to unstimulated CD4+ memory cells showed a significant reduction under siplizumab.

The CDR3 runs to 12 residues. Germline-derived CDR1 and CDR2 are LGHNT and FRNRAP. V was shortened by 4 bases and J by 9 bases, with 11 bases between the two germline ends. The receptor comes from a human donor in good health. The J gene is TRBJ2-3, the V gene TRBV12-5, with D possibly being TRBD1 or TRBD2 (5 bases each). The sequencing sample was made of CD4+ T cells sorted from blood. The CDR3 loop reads CASGWGPGTQYF. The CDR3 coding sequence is TGTGCTAGTGGTTGGGGACCAGGAACGCAGTATTTT.